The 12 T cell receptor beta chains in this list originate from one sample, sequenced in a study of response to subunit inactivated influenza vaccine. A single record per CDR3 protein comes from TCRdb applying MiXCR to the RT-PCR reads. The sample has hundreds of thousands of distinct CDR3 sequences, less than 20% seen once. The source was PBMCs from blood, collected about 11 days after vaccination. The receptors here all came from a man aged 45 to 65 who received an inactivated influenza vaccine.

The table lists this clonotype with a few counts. CDR3 region: CASSAGPNQPQHF. The CDR3 nucleotides are TGTGCCAGCAGCGCAGGGCCCAATCAGCCCCAGCATTTT. The rearrangement uses TRBV12-3 or TRBV12-4 and TRBJ1-5, with a weak D call TRBD1 (5 bases). This CDR3 contains 13 residues. Trimming took 6 bases from V and 3 from J, leaving 9 bases between them.

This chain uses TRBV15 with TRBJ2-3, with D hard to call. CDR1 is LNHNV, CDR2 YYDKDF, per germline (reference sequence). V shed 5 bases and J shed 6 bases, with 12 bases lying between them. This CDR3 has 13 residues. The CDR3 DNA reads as TGTGCCACCAGCTTGGTTCCCATGGATACGCAGTATTTT. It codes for CATSLVPMDTQYF.

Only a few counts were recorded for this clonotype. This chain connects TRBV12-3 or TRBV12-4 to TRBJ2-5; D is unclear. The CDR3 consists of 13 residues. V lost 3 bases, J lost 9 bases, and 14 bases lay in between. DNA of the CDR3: TGTGCCAGCAGTTTTGTCCTGCGTGGGGCCCAGTACTTC. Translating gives CASSFVLRGAQYF.

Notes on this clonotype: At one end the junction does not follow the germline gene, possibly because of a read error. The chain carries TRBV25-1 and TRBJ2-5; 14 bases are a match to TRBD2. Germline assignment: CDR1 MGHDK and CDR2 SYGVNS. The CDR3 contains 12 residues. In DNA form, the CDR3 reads TGCGAGACTAGCGGGGGGGAAGAGACCCTGTACTTC. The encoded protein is CETSGGEETLYF. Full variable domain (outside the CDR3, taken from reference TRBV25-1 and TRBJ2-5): EADIYQTPRYLVIGTGKKITLECSQTMGHDKMYWYQQDPGMELHLIHYSYGVNSTEKGDLSSESTVSRIRTEHFPLTLESARPSHTSQYLCETSGGEETLYFGPGTRLLVL.

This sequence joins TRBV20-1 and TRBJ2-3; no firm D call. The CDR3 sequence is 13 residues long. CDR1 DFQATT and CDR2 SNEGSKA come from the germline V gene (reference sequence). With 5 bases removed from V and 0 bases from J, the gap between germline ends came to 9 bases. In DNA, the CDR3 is TGCAGTGCTGAACCACCGAGCACAGATACGCAGTATTTT. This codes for CSAEPPSTDTQYF.

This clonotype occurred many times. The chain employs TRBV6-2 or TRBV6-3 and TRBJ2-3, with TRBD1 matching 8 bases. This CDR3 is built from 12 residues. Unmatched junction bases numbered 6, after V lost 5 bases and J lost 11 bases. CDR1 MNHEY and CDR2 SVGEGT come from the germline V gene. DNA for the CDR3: TGTGCCAGCAGTAGGGACAGGTTCCTGCAGTATTTT. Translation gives CASSRDRFLQYF.

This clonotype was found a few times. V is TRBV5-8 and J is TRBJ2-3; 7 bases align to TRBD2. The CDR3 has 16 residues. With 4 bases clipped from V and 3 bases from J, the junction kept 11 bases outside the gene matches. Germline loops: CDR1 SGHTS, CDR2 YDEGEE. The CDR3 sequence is CASSVRTSKGTDTQYF. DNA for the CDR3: TGTGCCAGCAGCGTACGGACTAGTAAGGGAACAGATACGCAGTATTTT.

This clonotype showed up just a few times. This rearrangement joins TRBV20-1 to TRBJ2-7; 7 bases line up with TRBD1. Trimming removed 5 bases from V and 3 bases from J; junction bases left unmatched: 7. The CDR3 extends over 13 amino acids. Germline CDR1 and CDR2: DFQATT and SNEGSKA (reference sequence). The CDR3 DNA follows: TGCAGTGCTGGAATAAGGGACAGCTACGAGCAGTACTTC. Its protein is CSAGIRDSYEQYF.

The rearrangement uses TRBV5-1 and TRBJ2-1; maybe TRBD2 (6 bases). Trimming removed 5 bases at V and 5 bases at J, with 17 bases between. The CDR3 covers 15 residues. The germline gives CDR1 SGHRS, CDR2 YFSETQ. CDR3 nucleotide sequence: TGCGCCAGCAGTAGGATGGGGGGAGTTAACAATGAGCAGTTCTTC. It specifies CASSRMGGVNNEQFF.

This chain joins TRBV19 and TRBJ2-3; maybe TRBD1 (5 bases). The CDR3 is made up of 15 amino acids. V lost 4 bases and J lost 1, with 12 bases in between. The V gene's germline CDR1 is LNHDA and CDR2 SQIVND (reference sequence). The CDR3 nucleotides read TGTGCCAGTAGTAACCAGGGTTGGGGCACAGATACGCAGTATTTT. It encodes CASSNQGWGTDTQYF.

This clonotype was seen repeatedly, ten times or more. CDR3 protein: CASSLGGVDEKLFF. DNA of the CDR3: TGTGCCAGCAGCTTAGGAGGGGTTGATGAAAAACTGTTTTTT. This rearrangement joins TRBV7-9 to TRBJ1-4; tentative D call: TRBD1 (5 bases). Germline V CDR1 and CDR2: SEHNR, FQNEAQ (reference sequence). The CDR3 has 14 amino acids. Deletions cut 1 base from V and 6 bases from J, with 9 bases between.

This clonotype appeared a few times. The CDR3 is CASSLDGTLYEQYF. CDR3 DNA sequence: TGTGCCAGCAGTTTAGATGGGACCCTCTACGAGCAGTACTTC. The chain recombines TRBV12-3 or TRBV12-4 with TRBJ2-7; D tentatively fits TRBD1 or TRBD2 (5 bases each). V gave up 1 base and J gave up 3 bases, with 10 bases separating them. This CDR3 has 14 residues.